This T cell receptor beta chain was obtained from a study of molecular identifiers for immune sequencing clone quantification. General study points: Effector cells kept over 98% of their molecules in clones above 20 RNA copies, while naive cells kept under 1% there. Jurkat TCR RNA spiked in from one cell reportedly remained identifiable amid over 850,000 naive cells.

One entry per CDR3 protein, called by TCRdb with MiXCR from the PCR reads. Found here are roughly 320,000 distinct CDR3 sequences, about a quarter of them singletons; the top ten hold 0.65% to 0.75%. Sorted cell numbers of about 18,000 to 1,000,000, with 10%, 30% or 50% RNA, served as input for naive CD8 libraries. Germline-derived CDR1 and CDR2 are MGHRA and YSYEKL. This CDR3 is 16 amino acids long. Trimming removed 4 bases at V and 1 base at J, with 14 bases between. This clonotype was detected only a few times. Antigen: not known. Sequencing input: naive CD8+ T cells from blood, with Jurkat cell RNA spiked in. Documented subset: FACS-sorted CD8+CD4-CCR7+CD45RA+ naive T cells. V and J are TRBV4-1 and TRBJ2-1, with D possibly being TRBD1 or TRBD2 (5 bases each). This receptor was identified in a human donor in good health. Some libraries in this study had Jurkat cell RNA spiked in. The CDR3 sequence is CASSPLGTASYNEQFF. CDR3 DNA: TGCGCCAGCAGCCCCCTAGGGACGGCTTCCTACAATGAGCAGTTCTTC.